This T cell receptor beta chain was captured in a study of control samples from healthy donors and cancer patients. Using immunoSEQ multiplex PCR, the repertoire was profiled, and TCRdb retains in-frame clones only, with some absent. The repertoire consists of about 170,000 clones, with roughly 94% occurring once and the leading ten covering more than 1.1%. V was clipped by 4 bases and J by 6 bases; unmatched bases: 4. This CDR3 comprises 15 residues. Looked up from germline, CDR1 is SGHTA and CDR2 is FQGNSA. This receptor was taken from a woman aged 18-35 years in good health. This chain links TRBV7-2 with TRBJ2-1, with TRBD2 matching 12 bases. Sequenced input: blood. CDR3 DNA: TGTGCCAGCAGCTACCGACTAGCGGGAGCCAATGAGCAGTTCTTC. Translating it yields CASSYRLAGANEQFF.